Listed here are 31 T cell receptor beta chains from one sample, sequenced in a study of CXCR3-negative and CXCR3-positive naive CD8 T cells. Overall study results and limits: More hydrophobic TRB CDR3s were found in CXCR3-positive naive cells than in CXCR3-negative naive cells.

The libraries of TRB cDNA were prepared using 5' RACE with UMI labels. TCRdb re-called the 5' RACE reads; one entry per CDR3 protein, DNA not given. The listing records 100,000 to 150,000 distinct CDR3 sequences. Their specific antigens are unknown. The sequenced sample consisted of naive CXCR3+ CD8+ T cells from blood. Regarding subset: CD45RO-CCR7+CD27+CD95- naive CD8+ T cells expressing CXCR3 (TNR3+). The origin of the receptors is a human donor in good health. Some clones in this sample may be carry-over from other donors' samples.

The chain has TRBV29-1 and TRBJ2-4; there is no DNA to check the TCRdb D call of TRBD1. Germline assignment: CDR1 SQVTM and CDR2 ANQGSEA. The CDR3 runs to 15 residues. The chain's CDR3 is CSVGGDLSAKNIQYF.

This chain connects TRBV21-1 to TRBJ1-1; the TRBD1 assignment by TCRdb is unverifiable without DNA. TRBV21-1 is deemed a pseudogene. The CDR3 covers 20 residues. CDR3 loop: CASSKREKGQIVIGNTEAFF.

The V gene is TRBV20-1, the J gene TRBJ1-5. The CDR3 extends over 15 amino acids. Germline V gene data show CDR1 as DFQATT and CDR2 as SNEGSKA (reference sequence). CDR3 region: CSARDFGDSNQPQHF.

V and J are TRBV20-1 and TRBJ2-5; as DNA is missing, the TRBD2 call by TCRdb cannot be tested. This CDR3 contains 17 residues. Germline assignment: CDR1 DFQATT and CDR2 SNEGSKA (reference sequence). CDR3 sequence: CSARDDGTSGFQETQYF.

The gene calls are TRBV7-9 and TRBJ2-7; TCRdb's D gene call, TRBD1, goes unchecked for lack of DNA. The CDR3 totals 15 residues. Per germline, CDR1 SEHNR and CDR2 FQNEAQ (reference sequence). The chain's CDR3 is CASSSGTGTRWEQYF.

J is TRBJ1-5 and V is TRBV4-3. CDR1 LGHNA and CDR2 YSLEER come from the germline V gene. The CDR3 totals 11 residues. The CDR3 loop is CASGGYQPQHF.

The chain has TRBV20-1 and TRBJ2-7; the D call of TRBD1 rests on TCRdb alone, since no DNA is present to check it. Germline lookup yields CDR1 DFQATT and CDR2 SNEGSKA (reference sequence). The CDR3 sequence is 15 residues long. This chain's CDR3 is CSARPETGPAYEQYF.

This rearrangement joins TRBV15 to TRBJ2-5; TCRdb indicates TRBD1, and absent DNA this call remains unverified. The V gene's germline CDR1 is LNHNV and CDR2 YYDKDF (reference sequence). The CDR3 is made up of 13 amino acids. The chain's CDR3 is CATSQRGQETQYF.

The CDR3 reads CASSVPGVSNTGELFF. V and J are TRBV27 and TRBJ2-2. In germline, CDR1 is MNHEY, CDR2 SMNVEV (reference sequence). The CDR3 consists of 16 residues.

The chain is built from TRBV2 and TRBJ2-3; as DNA is missing, the TRBD1 call by TCRdb cannot be tested. This CDR3 comprises 12 residues. Per the germline V gene, CDR1 is SNHLY and CDR2 is FYNNEI. CDR3 sequence reads: CATRGAADTQYF.

V and J are TRBV7-9 and TRBJ2-2. This CDR3 comprises 13 residues. CDR1 and CDR2 (germline): SEHNR, FQNEAQ (reference sequence). The CDR3 loop is CASAFLGTGELFF. The whole variable domain, filled in from reference TRBV7-9 and TRBJ2-2, reads DTGVSQNPRHKITKRGQNVTFRCDPISEHNRLYWYRQTLGQGPEFLTYFQNEAQLEKSRLLSDRFSAERPKGSFSTLEIQRTEQGDSAMYLCASAFLGTGELFFGEGSRLTVL.

The J gene is TRBJ2-1, the V gene TRBV4-1. This CDR3 region has 12 residues. Germline loops: CDR1 MGHRA, CDR2 YSYEKL. The CDR3 is CASSQDYNEQFF.

This CDR3 reads CASSYAKNTEAFF. This chain joins TRBV28 and TRBJ1-1. The CDR3 has 13 residues. CDR1 MDHEN and CDR2 SYDVKM come from the germline V gene.

The chain is built from TRBV20-1 and TRBJ2-2; TCRdb outputs TRBD1, but without DNA this stays unchecked. Per germline, CDR1 DFQATT and CDR2 SNEGSKA (reference sequence). CDR3 length equals 14 residues. CDR3 protein: CSAEHPDRTGELFF.

The chain joins TRBV5-6 to TRBJ2-5. There are 15 residues in the CDR3. In germline, CDR1 is SGHDT, CDR2 YYEEEE. CDR3 protein: CASSLVQSSQETQYF.

The chain joins TRBV28 to TRBJ2-5. CDR1 and CDR2 (germline): MDHEN, SYDVKM. The CDR3 has 13 residues. CDR3 region: CASNGPRIETQYF.

The chain recombines TRBV10-1 with TRBJ2-1; TCRdb selects TRBD1, and the lack of DNA leaves this call unchecked. Germline assignment: CDR1 WNHNN and CDR2 SYGVQD (reference sequence). The CDR3 sequence is 14 residues long. CDR3 loop: CASSRTGNYNEQFF.

The chain couples TRBV7-8 to TRBJ2-7. Germline V CDR1 and CDR2: SGHVS, FQNEAQ. This CDR3 is built from 14 residues. The CDR3 region is CASSLGVVSYEQYF. The full variable domain, in which reference TRBV7-8 and TRBJ2-7 provide the parts outside the CDR3, is GAGVSQSPRYKVAKRGQDVALRCDPISGHVSLFWYQQALGQGPEFLTYFQNEAQLDKSGLPSDRFFAERPEGSVSTLKIQRTQQEDSAVYLCASSLGVVSYEQYFGPGTRLTVT.

The V gene is TRBV7-2, the J gene TRBJ2-5; as DNA is missing, the TRBD2 call by TCRdb cannot be tested. The CDR3 runs 14 residues. Germline-derived CDR1 and CDR2 are SGHTA and FQGNSA. CDR3 in amino acids: CASSLGLIGETQYF.

The V and J genes are TRBV9 and TRBJ2-7. This CDR3 comprises 15 residues. CDR1 SGDLS and CDR2 YYNGEE come from the germline V gene. This CDR3 reads CASSDSDGFGLEQYF.

The chain joins TRBV5-6 to TRBJ1-1; no DNA is available, so the TRBD1 call from TCRdb remains unchecked. Germline CDR1 reads SGHDT; CDR2 reads YYEEEE. CDR3 length: 12 residues. The CDR3 region is CASSFGTGEAFF.

This rearrangement joins TRBV7-8 to TRBJ2-3. The CDR3 has 12 residues. Germline assignment: CDR1 SGHVS and CDR2 FQNEAQ. Here the CDR3 reads CASSDKPDTQYF.

The CDR3 sequence is CASSQGGLAGDTQYF. The chain is built from TRBV4-2 and TRBJ2-3; TCRdb names TRBD2, which stays unverified in the absence of DNA. This CDR3 region has 15 residues. Germline lookup yields CDR1 LGHNA and CDR2 YNFKEQ.

The chain uses TRBV29-1 and TRBJ1-4; TCRdb's D gene call, TRBD1, goes unchecked for lack of DNA. CDR3 size: 12 residues. The germline V gene encodes CDR1 SQVTM and CDR2 ANQGSEA. The CDR3 loop reads CSVPGGDEKLFF.

The chain recombines TRBV5-5 with TRBJ2-1; there is no DNA to check the TCRdb D call of TRBD2. Per the germline V gene, CDR1 is SGHKS and CDR2 is YYEKEE (reference sequence). The CDR3 contains 13 residues. The CDR3 loop is CASEPAIYNEQFF.

The chain carries TRBV30 and TRBJ2-1. This CDR3 region has 13 residues. Germline V gene lookup returns CDR1 GTSNPN and CDR2 SVGIG (reference sequence). The CDR3: CAWSSSSYNEQFF.

The rearrangement joins TRBV27 to TRBJ2-1; as DNA is missing, the TRBD2 call by TCRdb cannot be tested. The length of the CDR3 is 13 residues. Germline V gene lookup returns CDR1 MNHEY and CDR2 SMNVEV (reference sequence). CDR3 region: CASSPSGVTEQFF.

The chain joins TRBV28 to TRBJ2-5; the D gene TCRdb calls, TRBD1, cannot be checked with no DNA. Germline values: CDR1 MDHEN, CDR2 SYDVKM. The CDR3 loop spans 13 amino acids. The CDR3 protein is CASGQGSQETQYF.

The chain links TRBV4-2 to TRBJ2-7; with no DNA, the TCRdb D assignment of TRBD2 cannot be verified. The CDR3 has 14 residues. CDR1 is LGHNA, CDR2 YNFKEQ, per germline. The CDR3 reads CASSQLAGVGEQYF.

The chain has TRBV7-8 and TRBJ2-1. Looked up from germline, CDR1 is SGHVS and CDR2 is FQNEAQ. This CDR3 comprises 14 residues. CDR3: CASSLEGSYNEQFF.

The rearrangement joins TRBV5-8 to TRBJ1-5; the D call of TRBD1 rests on TCRdb alone, since no DNA is present to check it. This CDR3 has 19 residues. Germline V lookup: CDR1 SGHTS, CDR2 YDEGEE. CDR3 loop: CASSDTRGRNHPINQPQHF.